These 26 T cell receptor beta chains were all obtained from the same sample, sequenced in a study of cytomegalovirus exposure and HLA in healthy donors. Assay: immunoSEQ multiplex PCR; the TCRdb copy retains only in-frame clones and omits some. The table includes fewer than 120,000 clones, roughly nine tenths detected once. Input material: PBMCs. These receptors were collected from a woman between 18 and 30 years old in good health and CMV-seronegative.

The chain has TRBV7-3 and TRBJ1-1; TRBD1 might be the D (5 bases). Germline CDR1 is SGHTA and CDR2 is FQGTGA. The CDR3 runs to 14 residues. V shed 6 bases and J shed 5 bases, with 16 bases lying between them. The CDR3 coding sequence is TGTGCCAGCAGTCGAATCGGTGGGGGGACTGAAGCTTTCTTT. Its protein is CASSRIGGGTEAFF.

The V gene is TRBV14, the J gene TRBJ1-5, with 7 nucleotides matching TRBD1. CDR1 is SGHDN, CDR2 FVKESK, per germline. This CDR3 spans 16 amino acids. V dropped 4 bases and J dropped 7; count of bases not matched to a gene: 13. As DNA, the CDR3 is TGTGCCAGCAGCCGATCACTACAGGGGCCGGGCCAGCCCCAGCATTTT. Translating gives CASSRSLQGPGQPQHF.

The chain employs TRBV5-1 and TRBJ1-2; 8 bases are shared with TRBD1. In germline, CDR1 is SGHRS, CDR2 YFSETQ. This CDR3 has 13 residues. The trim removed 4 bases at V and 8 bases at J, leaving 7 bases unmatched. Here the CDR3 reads CASSLDRGSGYTF. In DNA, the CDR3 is TGCGCCAGCAGCCTAGACAGGGGTTCCGGCTACACCTTC.

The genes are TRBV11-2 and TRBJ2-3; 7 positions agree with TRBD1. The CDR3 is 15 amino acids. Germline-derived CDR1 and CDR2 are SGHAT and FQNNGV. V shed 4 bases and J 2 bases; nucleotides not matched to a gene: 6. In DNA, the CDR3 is TGTGCCAGCAGCTCACCGGGACAGACCACAGATACGCAGTATTTT. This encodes CASSSPGQTTDTQYF.

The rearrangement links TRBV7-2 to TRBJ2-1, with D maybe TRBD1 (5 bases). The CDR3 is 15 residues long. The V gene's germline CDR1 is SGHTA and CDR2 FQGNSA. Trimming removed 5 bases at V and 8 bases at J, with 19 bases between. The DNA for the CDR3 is TGTGCCAGCAGCGCTAGGGGAAGTGAAGGCGATGAGCAGTTCTTC. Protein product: CASSARGSEGDEQFF.

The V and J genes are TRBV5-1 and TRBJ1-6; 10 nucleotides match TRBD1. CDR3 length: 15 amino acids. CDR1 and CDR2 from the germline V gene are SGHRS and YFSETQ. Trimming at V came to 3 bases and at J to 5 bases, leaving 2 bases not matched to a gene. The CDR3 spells CASSYGTGDNSPLHF. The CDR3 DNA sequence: TGCGCCAGCAGCTACGGGACAGGGGATAATTCACCCCTCCACTTT.

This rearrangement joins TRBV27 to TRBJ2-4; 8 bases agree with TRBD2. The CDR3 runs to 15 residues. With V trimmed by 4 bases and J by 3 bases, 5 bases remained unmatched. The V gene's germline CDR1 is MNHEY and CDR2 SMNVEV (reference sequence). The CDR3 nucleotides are TGTGCCAGCAGTTCCACGAGCGGGGGCAAAAACATTCAGTACTTC. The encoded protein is CASSSTSGGKNIQYF.

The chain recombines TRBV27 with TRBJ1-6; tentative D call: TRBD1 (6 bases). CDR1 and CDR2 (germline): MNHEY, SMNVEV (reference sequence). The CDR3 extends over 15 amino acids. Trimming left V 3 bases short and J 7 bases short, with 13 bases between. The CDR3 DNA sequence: TGTGCCAGCAGTTTTCTGGGGGCGAGGAATTCACCCCTCCACTTT. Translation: CASSFLGARNSPLHF.

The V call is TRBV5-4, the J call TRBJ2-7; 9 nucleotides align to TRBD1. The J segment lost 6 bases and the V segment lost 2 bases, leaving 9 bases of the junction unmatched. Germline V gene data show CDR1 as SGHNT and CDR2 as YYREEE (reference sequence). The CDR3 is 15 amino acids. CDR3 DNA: TGTGCCAGCAGCTTCTCGGGACAGGGAGGCAGCGAGCAGTACTTC. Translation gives CASSFSGQGGSEQYF.

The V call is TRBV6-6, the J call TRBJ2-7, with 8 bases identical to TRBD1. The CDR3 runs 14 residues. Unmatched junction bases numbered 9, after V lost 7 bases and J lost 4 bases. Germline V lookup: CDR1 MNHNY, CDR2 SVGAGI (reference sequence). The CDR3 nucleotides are TGTGCCAGCACCCTGGACAGGGTGGTGTACGAGCAGTACTTC. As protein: CASTLDRVVYEQYF.

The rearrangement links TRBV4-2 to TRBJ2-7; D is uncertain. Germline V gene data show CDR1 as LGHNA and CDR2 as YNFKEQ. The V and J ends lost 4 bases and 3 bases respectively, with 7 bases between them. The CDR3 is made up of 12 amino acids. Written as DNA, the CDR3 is TGTGCCAGCAGCCGAGGCGACTACGAGCAGTACTTC. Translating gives CASSRGDYEQYF.

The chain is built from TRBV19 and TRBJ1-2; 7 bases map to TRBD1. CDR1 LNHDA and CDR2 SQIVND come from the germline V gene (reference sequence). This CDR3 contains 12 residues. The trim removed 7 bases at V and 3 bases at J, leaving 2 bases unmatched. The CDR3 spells CASTGQDYGYTF. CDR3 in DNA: TGTGCCAGTACCGGACAGGACTATGGCTACACCTTC.

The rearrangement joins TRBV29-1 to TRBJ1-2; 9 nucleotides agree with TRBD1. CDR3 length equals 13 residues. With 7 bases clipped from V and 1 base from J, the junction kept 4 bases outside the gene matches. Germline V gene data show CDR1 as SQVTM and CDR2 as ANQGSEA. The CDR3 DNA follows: TGCAGCGCCGACAGGGGGTATAACTATGGCTACACCTTC. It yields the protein CSADRGYNYGYTF.

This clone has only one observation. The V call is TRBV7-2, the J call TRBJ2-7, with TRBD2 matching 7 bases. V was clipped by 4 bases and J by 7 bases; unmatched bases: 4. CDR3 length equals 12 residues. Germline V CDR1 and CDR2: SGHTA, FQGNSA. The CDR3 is CASSSWGGEQYF. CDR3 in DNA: TGTGCCAGCAGCTCCTGGGGGGGGGAGCAGTACTTC.

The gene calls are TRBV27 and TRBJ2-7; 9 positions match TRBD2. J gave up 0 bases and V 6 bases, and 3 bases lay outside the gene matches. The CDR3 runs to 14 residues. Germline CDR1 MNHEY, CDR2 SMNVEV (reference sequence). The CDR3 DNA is TGTGCCAGCAGCATAGCGGGGGACTCCTACGAGCAGTACTTC. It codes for CASSIAGDSYEQYF.

CDR3: CASSSGVYEQYF. In DNA, the CDR3 is TGTGCCAGCAGCTCGGGGGTCTACGAGCAGTACTTC. This sequence joins TRBV21-1 and TRBJ2-7; the table's D call, TRBD2, has no DNA check behind it. TRBV21-1 counts as a pseudogene. The CDR3 runs 12 residues.

In nucleotides, the CDR3 is TGTGCCAGCAGCGTAGGGCTAGGAAACACCGGGGAGCTGTTTTTT. It encodes CASSVGLGNTGELFF. The chain has TRBV7-2 and TRBJ2-2; D is undetermined. CDR1 is SGHTA and CDR2 is FQGNSA in the germline V gene. This CDR3 comprises 15 residues. The V end lost 5 bases, the J end lost 2 bases, and 12 bases lay between the germline ends.

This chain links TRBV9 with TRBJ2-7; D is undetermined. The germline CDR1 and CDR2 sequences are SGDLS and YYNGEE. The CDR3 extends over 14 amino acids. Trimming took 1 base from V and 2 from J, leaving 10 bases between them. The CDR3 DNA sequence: TGTGCCAGCAGCGTACAGGTATCCACCTACGAGCAGTACTTC. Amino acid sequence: CASSVQVSTYEQYF.

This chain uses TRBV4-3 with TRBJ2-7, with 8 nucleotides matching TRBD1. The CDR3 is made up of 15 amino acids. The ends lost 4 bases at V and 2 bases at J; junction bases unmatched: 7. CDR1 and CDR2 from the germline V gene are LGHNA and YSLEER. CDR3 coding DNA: TGCGCCAGCAGCCGAGAGGGGACAGGAGCCTACGAGCAGTACTTC. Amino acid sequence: CASSREGTGAYEQYF.

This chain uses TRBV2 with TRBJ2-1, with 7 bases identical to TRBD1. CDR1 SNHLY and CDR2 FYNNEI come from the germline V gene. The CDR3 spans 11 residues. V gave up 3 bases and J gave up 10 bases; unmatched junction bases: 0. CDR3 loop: CASSETGEQFF. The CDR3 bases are TGTGCCAGCAGTGAGACAGGGGAGCAGTTCTTC. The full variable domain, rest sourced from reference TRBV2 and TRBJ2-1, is EPEVTQTPSHQVTQMGQEVILRCVPISNHLYFYWYRQILGQKVEFLVSFYNNEISEKSEIFDDQFSVERPDGSNFTLKIRSTKLEDSAMYFCASSETGEQFFGPGTRLTVL.

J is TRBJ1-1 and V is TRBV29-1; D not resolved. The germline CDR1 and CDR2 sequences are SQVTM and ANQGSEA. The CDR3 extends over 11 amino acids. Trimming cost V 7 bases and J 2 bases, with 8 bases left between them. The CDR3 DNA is TGCAGCGGCGCCCGAAACACTGAAGCTTTCTTT. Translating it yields CSGARNTEAFF.

CDR3 coding DNA: TGTGCCAGCAGTCCGACAGGTCCTTTCTATGGCTACACCTTC. Its protein is CASSPTGPFYGYTF. This chain joins TRBV28 and TRBJ1-2; tentatively, D is TRBD1 (6 bases). V was pared by 5 bases and J by 4 bases, with 14 bases between. The CDR3 loop spans 14 amino acids. Germline V CDR1 and CDR2: MDHEN, SYDVKM.

CDR3 nucleotide sequence: TGTGCCAGCAGTGAATACGGGGGGGCTATCTCCAATGAGCAGTTCTTC. It translates to CASSEYGGAISNEQFF. The chain uses TRBV25-1 and TRBJ2-1, with TRBD2 identical over 8 bases. The V and J ends lost 0 bases and 6 bases, in that order; junction bases with no gene match: 7. Germline CDR1 MGHDK, CDR2 SYGVNS. The CDR3 length is 16 residues.

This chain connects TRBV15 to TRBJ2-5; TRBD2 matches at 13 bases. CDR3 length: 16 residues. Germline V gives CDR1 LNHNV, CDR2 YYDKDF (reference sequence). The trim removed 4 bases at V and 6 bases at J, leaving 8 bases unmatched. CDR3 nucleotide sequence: TGTGCCACCAGCAAGGGGACTAGCGGGATTCCCAAGACCCAGTACTTC. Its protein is CATSKGTSGIPKTQYF.

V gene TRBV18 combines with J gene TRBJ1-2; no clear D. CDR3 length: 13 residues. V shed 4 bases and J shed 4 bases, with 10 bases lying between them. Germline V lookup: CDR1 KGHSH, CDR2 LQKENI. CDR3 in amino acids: CASSQSDGYGYTF. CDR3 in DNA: TGTGCCAGCTCACAGAGTGATGGCTATGGCTACACCTTC.

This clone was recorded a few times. The CDR3 DNA is TGTGCCAGCAGCCTAATAGCGGGAGTCGACAATGAGCAGTTCTTC. Amino acid sequence: CASSLIAGVDNEQFF. The V and J genes are TRBV14 and TRBJ2-1, with TRBD2 identical over 9 bases. The CDR3 totals 15 residues. Trimming removed 4 bases from V and 5 bases from J; junction bases left unmatched: 6. Germline V gene sequence: CDR1 SGHDN, CDR2 FVKESK. The full variable domain, in which reference TRBV14 and TRBJ2-1 provide the parts outside the CDR3, is EAGVTQFPSHSVIEKGQTVTLRCDPISGHDNLYWYRRVMGKEIKFLLHFVKESKQDESGMPNNRFLAERTGGTYSTLKVQPAELEDSGVYFCASSLIAGVDNEQFFGPGTRLTVL.